There are a few counts of the clone carrying this T cell receptor (beta chain). Its cognate antigen is unknown. This CDR3 is built from 13 residues. Germline lookup yields CDR1 SQVTM and CDR2 ANQGSEA. The ends were cut back, 7 bases at V and 2 bases at J, with 15 bases in the middle. The data are from a study of identical twins. General study points: It was possible that invariant MAIT and iNKT cells partly confounded the zero-insertion analyses.

TCRdb ran MiXCR on the 5' RACE reads and lists one entry per CDR3 protein. The sample consists of some 300,000 distinct CDR3 sequences, approximately 13% of them appearing once. This same sample was also part of a study on yellow fever vaccine responses in identical twins.

Material for sequencing was CD8+ T cells sorted from blood. The chain links TRBV29-1 to TRBJ2-7, with D hard to call. This receptor was taken from a woman under 30 in good health. CDR3 sequence: CSAVYGLAYEQYF. As DNA, the CDR3 is TGCAGCGCCGTATACGGGCTCGCCTACGAGCAGTACTTC.